This T cell receptor (beta chain) derives from a study of shared clonotypes between healthy human individuals. Study-level background: Serving as donors were two women and three men, whose ages spanned 18 to 49. Findings and limits, study-wide: Non-shared clonotypes showed lower generation probabilities than clonotypes common to all four donors. Memory subsets had estimated richness that was generally smaller than that of naive subsets.

The protocol was immunoSEQ multiplex PCR, while the TCRdb copy is restricted to in-frame clones and leaves out a portion. Seen here are roughly 1,800,000 clones, roughly 94% observed once, and the top ten hold less than 1.5%. This clone has a handful of counts. The antigen is not known. CD45RO-negative cells were positively selected for CCR7, leaving out terminally differentiated effector memory CD45RA+ cells. The sample comprised naive CD8+ T cells sorted from blood. The TCR originated in a man aged 18 to 35 in good health.

CDR3 sequence (DNA): TGTGCCAGCAGCGCGGGAGGTGGTGGGGACCCCAGCACCTTC. This codes for CASSAGGGGDPSTF. V usage is TRBV7-9 and J usage is TRBJ1-2, with D perhaps TRBD1 (5 bases). Germline CDR1 SEHNR, CDR2 FQNEAQ (reference sequence). V lost 5 bases, J lost 13 bases, and 23 bases lay in between. The CDR3 extends over 14 amino acids.